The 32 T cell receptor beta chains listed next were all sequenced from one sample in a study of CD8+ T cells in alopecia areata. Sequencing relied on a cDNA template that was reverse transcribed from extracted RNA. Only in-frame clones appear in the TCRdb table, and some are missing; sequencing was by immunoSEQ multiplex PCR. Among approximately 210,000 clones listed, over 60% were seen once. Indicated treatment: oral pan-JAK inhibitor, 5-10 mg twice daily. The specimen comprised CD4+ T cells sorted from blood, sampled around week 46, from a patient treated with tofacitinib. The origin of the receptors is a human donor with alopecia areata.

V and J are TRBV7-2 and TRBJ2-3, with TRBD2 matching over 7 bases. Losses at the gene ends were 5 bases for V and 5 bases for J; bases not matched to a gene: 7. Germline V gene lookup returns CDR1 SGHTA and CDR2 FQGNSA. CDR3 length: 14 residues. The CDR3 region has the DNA TGTGCCAGCAGCCAACTGGGCGGGGGAGATACGCAGTATTTT. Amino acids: CASSQLGGGDTQYF.

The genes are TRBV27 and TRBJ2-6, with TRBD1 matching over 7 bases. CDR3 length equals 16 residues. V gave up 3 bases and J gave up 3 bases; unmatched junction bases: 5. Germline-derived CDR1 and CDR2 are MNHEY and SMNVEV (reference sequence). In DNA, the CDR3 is TGTGCCAGCAGTTTGGCAGGGGGATTTGGGGCCAACGTCCTGACTTTC. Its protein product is CASSLAGGFGANVLTF.

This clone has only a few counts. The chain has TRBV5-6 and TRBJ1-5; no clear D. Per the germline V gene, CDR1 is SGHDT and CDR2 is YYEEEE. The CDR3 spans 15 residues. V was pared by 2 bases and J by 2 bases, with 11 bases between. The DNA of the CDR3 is TGTGCCAGCAGCTTTGCGGGCTTGGGCAATCAGCCCCAGCATTTT. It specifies CASSFAGLGNQPQHF.

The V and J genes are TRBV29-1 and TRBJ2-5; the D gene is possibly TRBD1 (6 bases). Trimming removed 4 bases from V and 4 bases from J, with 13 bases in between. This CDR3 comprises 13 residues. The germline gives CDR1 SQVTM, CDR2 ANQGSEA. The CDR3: CSVGLGAGETQYF. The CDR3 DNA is TGCAGCGTTGGACTGGGGGCTGGAGAGACCCAGTACTTC.

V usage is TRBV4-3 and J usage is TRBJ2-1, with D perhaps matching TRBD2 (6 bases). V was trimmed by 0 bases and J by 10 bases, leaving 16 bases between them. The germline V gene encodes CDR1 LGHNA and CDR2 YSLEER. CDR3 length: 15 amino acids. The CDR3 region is CASSQDLGGVSEQFF. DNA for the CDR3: TGCGCCAGCAGCCAAGATCTCGGAGGGGTATCCGAGCAGTTCTTC.

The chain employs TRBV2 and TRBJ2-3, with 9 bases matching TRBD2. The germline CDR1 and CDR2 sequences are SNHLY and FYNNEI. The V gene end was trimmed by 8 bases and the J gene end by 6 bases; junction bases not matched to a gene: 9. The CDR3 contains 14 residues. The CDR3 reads CASESHLAGDTQYF. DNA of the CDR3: TGTGCCAGCGAATCCCATCTAGCGGGGGATACGCAGTATTTT.

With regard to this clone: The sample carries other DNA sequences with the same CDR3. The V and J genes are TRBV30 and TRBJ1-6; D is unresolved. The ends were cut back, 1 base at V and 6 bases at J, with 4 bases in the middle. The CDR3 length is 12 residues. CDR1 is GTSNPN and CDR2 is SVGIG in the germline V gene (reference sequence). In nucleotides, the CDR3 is TGTGCCTGGAGTGAGGGTAATTCACCCCTCCACTTT. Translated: CAWSEGNSPLHF.

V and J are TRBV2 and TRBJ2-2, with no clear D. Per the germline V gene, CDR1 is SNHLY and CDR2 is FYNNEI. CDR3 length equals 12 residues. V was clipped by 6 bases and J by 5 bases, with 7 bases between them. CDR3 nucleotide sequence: TGTGCCAGCAGCCTCGGGACCGGGGAGCTGTTTTTT. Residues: CASSLGTGELFF.

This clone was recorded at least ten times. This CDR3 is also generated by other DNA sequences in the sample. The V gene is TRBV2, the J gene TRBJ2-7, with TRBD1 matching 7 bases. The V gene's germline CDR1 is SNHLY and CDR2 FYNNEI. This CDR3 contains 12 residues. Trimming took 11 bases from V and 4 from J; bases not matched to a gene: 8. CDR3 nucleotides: TGTGCCTCCTCCGGGACAGCATACGAGCAGTACTTC. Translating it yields CASSGTAYEQYF.

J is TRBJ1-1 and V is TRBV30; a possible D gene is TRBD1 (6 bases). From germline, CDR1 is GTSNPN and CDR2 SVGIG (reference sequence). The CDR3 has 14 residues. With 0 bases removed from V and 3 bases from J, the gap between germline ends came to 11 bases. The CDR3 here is CAWSVRQGYTEAFF. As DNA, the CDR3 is TGTGCCTGGAGTGTTAGGCAGGGGTACACTGAAGCTTTCTTT.

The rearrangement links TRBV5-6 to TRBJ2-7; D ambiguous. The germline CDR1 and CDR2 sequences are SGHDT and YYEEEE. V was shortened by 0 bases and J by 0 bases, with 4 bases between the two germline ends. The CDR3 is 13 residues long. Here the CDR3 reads CASSLVTSYEQYF. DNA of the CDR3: TGTGCCAGCAGCTTGGTGACCTCCTACGAGCAGTACTTC.

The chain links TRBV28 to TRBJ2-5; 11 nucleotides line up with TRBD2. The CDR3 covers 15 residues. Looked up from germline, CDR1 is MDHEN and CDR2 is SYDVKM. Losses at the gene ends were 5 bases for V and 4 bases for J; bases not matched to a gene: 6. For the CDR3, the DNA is TGTGCCAGCAGTGTCCTCGGACTAGCGGGAGAGACCCAGTACTTC. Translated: CASSVLGLAGETQYF.

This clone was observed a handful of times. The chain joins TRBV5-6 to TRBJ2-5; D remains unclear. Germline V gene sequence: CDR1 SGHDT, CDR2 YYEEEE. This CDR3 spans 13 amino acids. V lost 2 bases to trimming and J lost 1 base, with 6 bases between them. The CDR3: CASSFEIQETQYF. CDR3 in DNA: TGTGCCAGCAGCTTTGAGATCCAAGAGACCCAGTACTTC.

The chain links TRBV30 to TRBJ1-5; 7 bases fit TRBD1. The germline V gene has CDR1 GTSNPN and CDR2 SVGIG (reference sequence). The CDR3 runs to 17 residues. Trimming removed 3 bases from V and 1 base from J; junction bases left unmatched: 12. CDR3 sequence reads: CAWSPLTGVSSNQPQHF. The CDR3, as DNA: TGTGCCTGGAGCCCTCTTACAGGGGTATCAAGCAATCAGCCCCAGCATTTT.

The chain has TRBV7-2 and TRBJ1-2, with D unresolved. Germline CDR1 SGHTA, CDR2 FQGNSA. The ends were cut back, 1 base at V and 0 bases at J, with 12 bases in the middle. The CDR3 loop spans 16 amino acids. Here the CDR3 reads CASSLDEASANYGYTF. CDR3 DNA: TGTGCCAGCAGCTTAGATGAGGCCTCAGCTAACTATGGCTACACCTTC.

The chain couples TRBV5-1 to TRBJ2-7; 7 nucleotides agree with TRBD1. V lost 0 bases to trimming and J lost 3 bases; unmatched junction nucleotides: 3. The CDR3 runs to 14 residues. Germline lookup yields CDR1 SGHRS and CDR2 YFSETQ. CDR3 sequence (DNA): TGCGCCAGCAGCTTGGGGGGACAGATCTACGAGCAGTACTTC. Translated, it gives CASSLGGQIYEQYF. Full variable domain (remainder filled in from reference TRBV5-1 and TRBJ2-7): KAGVTQTPRYLIKTRGQQVTLSCSPISGHRSVSWYQQTPGQGLQFLFEYFSETQRNKGNFPGRFSGRQFSNSRSEMNVSTLELGDSALYLCASSLGGQIYEQYFGPGTRLTVT.

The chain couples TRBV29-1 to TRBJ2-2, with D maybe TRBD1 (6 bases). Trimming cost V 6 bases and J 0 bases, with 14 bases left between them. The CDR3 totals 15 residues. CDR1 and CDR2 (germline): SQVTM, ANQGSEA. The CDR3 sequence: CSVPGTPANTGELFF. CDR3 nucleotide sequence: TGCAGCGTCCCGGGGACACCCGCGAACACCGGGGAGCTGTTTTTT.

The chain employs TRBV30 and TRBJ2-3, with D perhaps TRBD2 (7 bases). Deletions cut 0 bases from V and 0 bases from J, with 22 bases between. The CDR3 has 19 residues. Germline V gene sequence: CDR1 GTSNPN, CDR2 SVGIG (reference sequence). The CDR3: CAWSVRGGGQRPSTDTQYF. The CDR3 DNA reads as TGTGCCTGGAGTGTACGCGGCGGGGGCCAAAGACCTAGCACAGATACGCAGTATTTT.

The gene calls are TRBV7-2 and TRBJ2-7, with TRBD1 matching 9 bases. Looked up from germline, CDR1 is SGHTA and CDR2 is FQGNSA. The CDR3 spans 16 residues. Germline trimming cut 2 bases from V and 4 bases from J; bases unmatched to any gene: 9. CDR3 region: CASSLLGQGSPYEQYF. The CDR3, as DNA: TGTGCCAGCAGCTTATTGGGACAGGGATCCCCTTACGAGCAGTACTTC.

The CDR3 bases are TGCGCCAGCAGCGGTAACTATGGCTACACCTTC. This sequence encodes CASSGNYGYTF. This chain joins TRBV5-1 and TRBJ1-2, with D unclear. The CDR3 has 11 residues. Trimming left V 4 bases short and J 1 base short, with 2 bases between. CDR1 and CDR2 from the germline V gene are SGHRS and YFSETQ.

CDR3 nucleotides: TGTGCCAGCTCACCAAACAACATAAATCAGCCCCAGCATTTT. It specifies CASSPNNINQPQHF. The chain combines TRBV18 with TRBJ1-5; D is unresolved. The germline V gene encodes CDR1 KGHSH and CDR2 LQKENI. V was shortened by 2 bases and J by 4 bases, with 9 bases between the two germline ends. The CDR3 has 14 residues.

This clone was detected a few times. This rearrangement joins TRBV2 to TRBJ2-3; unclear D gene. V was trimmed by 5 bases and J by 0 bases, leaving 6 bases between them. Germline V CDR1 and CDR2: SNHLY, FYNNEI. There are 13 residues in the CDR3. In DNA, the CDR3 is TGTGCCAGCAGTCAGGTTAGCACAGATACGCAGTATTTT. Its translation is CASSQVSTDTQYF.

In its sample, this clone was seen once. CDR3: CAWSGMVDTEAFF. CDR3 in DNA: TGTGCCTGGAGTGGGATGGTAGACACTGAAGCTTTCTTT. This chain links TRBV30 with TRBJ1-1; D gene uncertain. CDR1 is GTSNPN, CDR2 SVGIG, per germline (reference sequence). The CDR3 has 13 amino acids. The V gene lost 1 base and the J gene lost 3 bases, with 9 bases spanning the gap. Variable domain in full (rest from reference TRBV30 and TRBJ1-1): SQTIHQWPATLVQPVGSPLSLECTVEGTSNPNLYWYRQAAGRGLQLLFYSVGIGQISSEVPQNLSASRPQDRQFILSSKKLLLSDSGFYLCAWSGMVDTEAFFGQGTRLTVV.

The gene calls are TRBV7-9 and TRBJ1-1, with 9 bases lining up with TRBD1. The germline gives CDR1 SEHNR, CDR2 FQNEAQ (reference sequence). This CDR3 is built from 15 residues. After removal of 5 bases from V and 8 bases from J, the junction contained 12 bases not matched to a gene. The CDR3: CASSHGDRELSEAFF. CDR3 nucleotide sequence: TGTGCCAGCAGCCACGGGGACAGGGAGTTGTCGGAAGCTTTCTTT.

The CDR3 protein is CASSQGTGPGNEQFF. In DNA, the CDR3 is TGCGCCAGCAGCCAAGGGACGGGGCCTGGCAATGAGCAGTTCTTC. The rearrangement links TRBV4-1 to TRBJ2-1; possibly TRBD1 or TRBD2 for D (5 bases each). Trimming left V 1 base short and J 6 bases short, with 13 bases between. The CDR3 spans 15 residues. Germline CDR1 MGHRA, CDR2 YSYEKL.

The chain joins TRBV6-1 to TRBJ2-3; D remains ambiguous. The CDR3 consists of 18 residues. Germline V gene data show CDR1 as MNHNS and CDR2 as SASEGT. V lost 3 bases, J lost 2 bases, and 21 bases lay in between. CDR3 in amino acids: CASSEGVAAFHSTDTQYF. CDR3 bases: TGTGCCAGCAGTGAGGGCGTCGCCGCTTTCCACTCCACAGATACGCAGTATTTT.

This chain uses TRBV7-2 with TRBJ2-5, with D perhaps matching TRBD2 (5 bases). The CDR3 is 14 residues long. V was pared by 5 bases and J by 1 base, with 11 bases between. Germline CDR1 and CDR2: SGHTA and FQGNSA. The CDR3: CASSPTRTQETQYF. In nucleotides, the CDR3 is TGTGCCAGCAGCCCCACTAGAACCCAAGAGACCCAGTACTTC.

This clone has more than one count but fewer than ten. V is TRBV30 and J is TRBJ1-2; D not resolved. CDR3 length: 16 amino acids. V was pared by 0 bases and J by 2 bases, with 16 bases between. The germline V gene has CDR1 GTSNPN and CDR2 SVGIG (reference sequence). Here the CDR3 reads CAWSVTKSGQNYGYTF. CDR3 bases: TGTGCCTGGAGTGTAACAAAAAGTGGGCAAAACTATGGCTACACCTTC.

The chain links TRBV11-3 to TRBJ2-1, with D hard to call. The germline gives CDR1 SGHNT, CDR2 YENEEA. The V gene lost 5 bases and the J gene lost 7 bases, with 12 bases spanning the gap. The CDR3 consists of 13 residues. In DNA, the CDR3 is TGTGCCAGCAGCCAAGGAGTTGGGAATGAGCAGTTCTTC. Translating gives CASSQGVGNEQFF.

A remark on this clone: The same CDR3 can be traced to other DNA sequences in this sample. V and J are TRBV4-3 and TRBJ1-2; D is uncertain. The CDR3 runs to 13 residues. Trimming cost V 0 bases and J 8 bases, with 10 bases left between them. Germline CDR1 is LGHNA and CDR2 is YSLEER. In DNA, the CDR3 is TGCGCCAGCAGCCAAGATCGCAGGCGGGGCTACACCTTC. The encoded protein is CASSQDRRRGYTF.

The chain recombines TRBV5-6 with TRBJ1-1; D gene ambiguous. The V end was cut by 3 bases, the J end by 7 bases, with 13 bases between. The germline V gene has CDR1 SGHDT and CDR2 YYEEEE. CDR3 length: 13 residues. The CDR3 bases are TGTGCCAGCAGCTCCCTTGGGCGACGTGAAGCTTTCTTT. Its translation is CASSSLGRREAFF. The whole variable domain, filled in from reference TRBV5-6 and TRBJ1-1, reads DAGVTQSPTHLIKTRGQQVTLRCSPKSGHDTVSWYQQALGQGPQFIFQYYEEEERQRGNFPDRFSGHQFPNYSSELNVNALLLGDSALYLCASSSLGRREAFFGQGTRLTVV.

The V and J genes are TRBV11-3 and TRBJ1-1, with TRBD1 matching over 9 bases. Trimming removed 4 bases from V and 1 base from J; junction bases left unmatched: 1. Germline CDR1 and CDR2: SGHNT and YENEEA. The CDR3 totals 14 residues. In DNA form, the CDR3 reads TGTGCCAGCAGCTCGGGACAGGGGAACACTGAAGCTTTCTTT. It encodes CASSSGQGNTEAFF. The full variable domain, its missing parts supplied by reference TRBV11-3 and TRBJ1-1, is EAGVVQSPRYKIIEKKQPVAFWCNPISGHNTLYWYLQNLGQGPELLIRYENEEAVDDSQLPKDRFSAERLKGVDSTLKIQPAELGDSAVYLCASSSGQGNTEAFFGQGTRLTVV.